This T cell receptor (beta chain) is from a study of cytomegalovirus exposure and HLA in healthy donors. General study points: The classifier, whose performance was assessed in both the original and validation cohorts, reportedly diagnosed cytomegalovirus status with high specificity and sensitivity.

This clone was detected only once. Its antigen remains unknown. Repertoires were generated with immunoSEQ multiplex PCR, while TCRdb's copy carries only in-frame clones and drops some. The sample lists 150,000 to 200,000 clones, 84% occurring once. Trimming stripped 2 bases from V and 5 bases from J, with 4 bases between. Germline V gene sequence: CDR1 MNHNS, CDR2 SASEGT. The CDR3 loop spans 13 amino acids. The chain links TRBV6-1 to TRBJ1-6; D uncertain. The sequence derives from a young man in good health and CMV-seropositive. Sequenced material: PBMCs. CDR3 region: CASSEQDNSPLHF. The CDR3, as DNA: TGTGCCAGCAGTGAACAGGATAATTCACCCCTCCACTTT.